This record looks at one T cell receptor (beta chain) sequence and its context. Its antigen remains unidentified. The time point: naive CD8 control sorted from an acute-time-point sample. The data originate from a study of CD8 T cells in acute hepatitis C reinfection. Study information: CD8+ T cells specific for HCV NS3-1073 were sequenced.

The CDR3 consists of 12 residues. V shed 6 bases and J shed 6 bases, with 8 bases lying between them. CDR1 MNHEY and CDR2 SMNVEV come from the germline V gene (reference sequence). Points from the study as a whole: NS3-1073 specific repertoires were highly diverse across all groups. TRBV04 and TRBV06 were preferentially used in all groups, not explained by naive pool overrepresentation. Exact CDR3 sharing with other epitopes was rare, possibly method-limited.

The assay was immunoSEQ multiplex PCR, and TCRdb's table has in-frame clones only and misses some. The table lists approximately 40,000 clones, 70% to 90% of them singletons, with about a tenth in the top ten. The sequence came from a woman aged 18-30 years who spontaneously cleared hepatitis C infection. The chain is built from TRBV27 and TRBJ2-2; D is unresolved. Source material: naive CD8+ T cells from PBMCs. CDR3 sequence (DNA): TGTGCCAGCAGACCTTCCTCCGGGGAGCTGTTTTTT. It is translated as CASRPSSGELFF.